One sample yielded the 21 T cell receptor beta chains listed below, sequenced in a study of Ad26.COV2.S vaccination and SARS-CoV-2 variants. Sequencing was performed with immunoSEQ multiplex PCR; in TCRdb, only in-frame clones are kept and a portion is missing. The sample includes about 400,000 clones, roughly 90% of them seen just once. Noted treatment: around 19 received Ad26.COV2.S at low or high dose, single or two shots; several received placebo; per-sample allocation not given. All samples were drawn on day 63, counting from the first vaccine or placebo injection. The sequenced sample was peripheral blood, obtained in a trial of Ad26.COV2.S vaccine versus placebo. Every receptor here comes from a person between 18 and 59 years old who received the Ad26.COV2.S COVID-19 vaccine or a placebo.

The genes are TRBV21-1 and TRBJ2-1. TRBV21-1 is given as a pseudogene. CDR3 length: 18 residues. The CDR3 DNA reads as TGTGCCAGCAGCAAAATTAGGGCAGCTCTATACGCTTACAATGAGCAGTTCTTC. This gives the protein CASSKIRAALYAYNEQFF.

The chain carries TRBV5-6 and TRBJ2-3, with a weak D call TRBD2 (5 bases). Germline V gene lookup returns CDR1 SGHDT and CDR2 YYEEEE. This CDR3 region has 13 residues. V lost 6 bases to trimming and J lost 9 bases, with 17 bases between them. This CDR3 is CASTNLVGGTQYF. DNA of the CDR3: TGTGCCAGCACTAATTTGGTCGGCGGGACGCAGTATTTT.

The genes are TRBV3-1 (or the pseudogene TRBV3-2) and TRBJ1-2; TRBD1 agrees at 8 bases. CDR1 LGHDT and CDR2 YNNKEL come from the germline V gene (reference sequence). The CDR3 consists of 16 residues. V dropped 0 bases and J dropped 5; count of bases not matched to a gene: 8. The CDR3 DNA is TGTGCCAGCAGCCAAGACTCAGCAGGGGGCTATTATGGCTACACCTTC. Its translation: CASSQDSAGGYYGYTF.

V gene TRBV10-3 combines with J gene TRBJ1-1, with D hard to call. This CDR3 region has 14 residues. V was cut by 0 bases and J by 1 base, with 6 bases left in between. Per germline, CDR1 ENHRY and CDR2 SYGVKD. The CDR3, as DNA: TGTGCCATCAGTGAGTCGGCAGAGAACACTGAAGCTTTCTTT. This gives the protein CAISESAENTEAFF.

The CDR3 spells CASSPGPNTEAFF. The CDR3 DNA follows: TGTGCCAGCAGTCCAGGGCCGAACACTGAAGCTTTCTTT. The chain couples TRBV7-3 to TRBJ1-1; a weak D match, TRBD1 (5 bases). V was clipped by 6 bases and J by 1 base, with 9 bases between them. The CDR3 is made up of 13 amino acids. Germline assignment: CDR1 SGHTA and CDR2 FQGTGA. Full variable domain (outside the CDR3, taken from reference TRBV7-3 and TRBJ1-1): GAGVSQTPSNKVTEKGKYVELRCDPISGHTALYWYRQSLGQGPEFLIYFQGTGAADDSGLPNDRFFAVRPEGSVSTLKIQRTERGDSAVYLCASSPGPNTEAFFGQGTRLTVV.

V is TRBV27 and J is TRBJ1-6; D is possibly TRBD1 (5 bases). Germline values: CDR1 MNHEY, CDR2 SMNVEV (reference sequence). V dropped 6 bases and J dropped 3 bases, with 18 bases sitting between them. This CDR3 comprises 17 residues. This CDR3 is CASRLSGGYHYNSPLHF. The CDR3 coding sequence is TGTGCCAGCAGACTCTCCGGGGGGTACCACTATAATTCACCCCTCCACTTT.

This clone was seen only a few times. V and J are TRBV3-1 (or the pseudogene TRBV3-2) and TRBJ2-7, with D uncertain. V lost 0 bases and J lost 1, with 10 bases in between. Germline CDR1 and CDR2: LGHDT and YNNKEL (reference sequence). The CDR3 is made up of 15 amino acids. CDR3 DNA: TGTGCCAGCAGCCAAGATAAACCCCCGTCCTACGAGCAGTACTTC. This codes for CASSQDKPPSYEQYF.

The chain carries TRBV4-3 and TRBJ1-1; tentative D call: TRBD1 (5 bases). V lost 4 bases and J 4 bases, leaving 13 bases between the germline ends. The CDR3 covers 14 residues. The germline CDR1 and CDR2 sequences are LGHNA and YSLEER. CDR3 in DNA: TGCGCCAGCAGCCCCCGGAGCGGGGGCACTGAAGCTTTCTTT. It translates to CASSPRSGGTEAFF.

The CDR3 DNA sequence: TGTGCCAGCAGCGCGGTGGGCAACAGGTATCAGCCCCAGCATTTT. This encodes CASSAVGNRYQPQHF. The gene calls are TRBV7-2 and TRBJ1-5; a possible D gene is TRBD1 (5 bases). Germline assignment: CDR1 SGHTA and CDR2 FQGNSA. The CDR3 is 15 residues long. Trimming left V 5 bases short and J 5 bases short, with 16 bases between.

The chain links TRBV19 to TRBJ1-2; maybe TRBD1 (5 bases). Looked up from germline, CDR1 is LNHDA and CDR2 is SQIVND (reference sequence). V was trimmed by 5 bases and J by 6 bases, leaving 19 bases between them. This CDR3 is 15 amino acids long. The CDR3 reads CASSLYSGDGNGYTF. The CDR3 DNA follows: TGTGCCAGTAGTCTATATTCGGGGGACGGGAATGGCTACACCTTC.

The V call is TRBV7-3, the J call TRBJ1-2; D gene uncertain. This CDR3 spans 14 amino acids. Germline V gene lookup returns CDR1 SGHTA and CDR2 FQGTGA. Trimming cost V 0 bases and J 8 bases, with 13 bases left between them. The CDR3 region has the DNA TGTGCCAGCAGCTTAACGAGCAGGTCTGGGGGCTACACCTTC. Translation gives CASSLTSRSGGYTF.

On this clone itself: This same CDR3 is encoded by further DNA sequences in the sample. The chain couples TRBV7-9 to TRBJ1-2; D is undetermined. V lost 3 bases to trimming and J lost 2 bases, with 7 bases between them. The CDR3 runs 13 residues. CDR1 is SEHNR, CDR2 FQNEAQ, per germline (reference sequence). CDR3 amino acids: CASSLVGNYGYTF. In nucleotides, the CDR3 is TGTGCCAGCAGCTTGGTGGGGAACTATGGCTACACCTTC.

The chain joins TRBV14 to TRBJ1-2; D ambiguous. V dropped 1 base and J dropped 4 bases, with 13 bases sitting between them. This CDR3 has 15 amino acids. The germline CDR1 and CDR2 sequences are SGHDN and FVKESK. The chain's CDR3 is CASSQGPPRSYGYTF. Here the CDR3 DNA reads TGTGCCAGCAGCCAAGGGCCGCCTAGGTCCTATGGCTACACCTTC.

V gene TRBV4-3 combines with J gene TRBJ1-2; tentative D call: TRBD1 (5 bases). CDR3 length equals 14 residues. The germline V gene encodes CDR1 LGHNA and CDR2 YSLEER. Trimming removed 5 bases at V and 6 bases at J, with 16 bases between. The CDR3 DNA reads TGCGCCAGCAGCGAATCTGGGGACGGAAATGGCTACACCTTC. It is translated as CASSESGDGNGYTF.

This clone was seen many times. The CDR3 loop is CATSDSTSGGKTQYF. The CDR3 DNA follows: TGTGCCACCAGTGATTCGACTAGCGGGGGAAAAACGCAGTATTTT. V gene TRBV24-1 combines with J gene TRBJ2-3; 12 bases map to TRBD2. This CDR3 comprises 15 residues. CDR1 and CDR2 from the germline V gene are KGHDR and SFDVKD. J gave up 9 bases and V 2 bases, and 5 bases lay outside the gene matches.

About this clone itself: This specimen includes other DNA sequences encoding the same CDR3. The V call is TRBV2, the J call TRBJ2-7; TRBD1 matches 10 bases. Germline V gene lookup returns CDR1 SNHLY and CDR2 FYNNEI. The CDR3 length is 13 residues. V shed 8 bases and J 4 bases; nucleotides not matched to a gene: 5. The CDR3 DNA follows: TGTGCCAGCCGAGGACAGGGGGAGTACGAGCAGTACTTC. Translation: CASRGQGEYEQYF.

This rearrangement joins TRBV5-5 to TRBJ2-1; 13 nucleotides align to TRBD2. Germline CDR1 and CDR2: SGHKS and YYEKEE (reference sequence). Germline trimming cut 0 bases from V and 13 bases from J; bases unmatched to any gene: 10. The CDR3 sequence is 16 residues long. The CDR3 sequence: CASSLALWGLAGSQFF. The DNA for the CDR3 is TGTGCCAGCAGCTTGGCGTTGTGGGGACTAGCGGGGTCCCAGTTCTTC. Looking up the rest from reference TRBV5-5 and TRBJ2-1 gives the full variable domain: DAGVTQSPTHLIKTRGQQVTLRCSPISGHKSVSWYQQVLGQGPQFIFQYYEKEERGRGNFPDRFSARQFPNYSSELNVNALLLGDSALYLCASSLALWGLAGSQFFGPGTRLTVL.

This clone was found once. The rearrangement joins TRBV6-4 to TRBJ2-7; the D is unclear. CDR3 length: 13 residues. CDR1 is MRHNA, CDR2 SNTAGT, per germline. Trimming stripped 8 bases from V and 2 bases from J, with 13 bases between. CDR3 region: CASWMTKTYEQYF. The CDR3 DNA reads as TGTGCCAGCTGGATGACAAAAACCTACGAGCAGTACTTC.

The chain employs TRBV7-2 and TRBJ1-5, with D possibly TRBD1 on 6 matching bases. The germline V gene encodes CDR1 SGHTA and CDR2 FQGNSA. Trimming took 5 bases from V and 1 from J, leaving 9 bases between them. CDR3 length equals 14 residues. The CDR3 DNA is TGTGCCAGCAGCCCGACAGGAAGCAATCAGCCCCAGCATTTT. Protein product: CASSPTGSNQPQHF.

This chain joins TRBV24-1 and TRBJ2-5; a possible D gene is TRBD2 (6 bases). This CDR3 comprises 11 residues. Germline V gene sequence: CDR1 KGHDR, CDR2 SFDVKD. V was trimmed by 9 bases and J by 11 bases, leaving 15 bases between them. The CDR3 nucleotides are TGTGCCACCGCCGCGGGGAATAGTCAGTACTTC. The encoded protein is CATAAGNSQYF.

This clone has only a few counts. The chain employs TRBV5-6 and TRBJ2-7; D is perhaps TRBD1 or TRBD2 (5 bases each). CDR1 is SGHDT, CDR2 YYEEEE, per germline. Trimming took off 0 bases at V and 0 bases at J, with 10 bases between the two ends. The CDR3 has 15 residues. The CDR3 sequence is CASSLEAGSSYEQYF. Here the CDR3 DNA reads TGTGCCAGCAGCTTGGAGGCAGGGAGCTCCTACGAGCAGTACTTC.